Each of the 4 T cell receptor beta chains below was sequenced from the same sample in a study of shared clonotypes between healthy human individuals (TCRdb year 2020). Library construction relied on the immunoSEQ multiplex PCR assay. TCRdb obtained this table from immuneACCESS and retained in-frame rearrangements with V and J assigned. These tables miss some clones; where compared with another copy, unresolved V genes account for less than half of the shortfall, and the remainder is unexplained. This sample gives 1,500,000 or so clones in total; about 96% of them show up just once. The ten largest make up more than 0.9% of the sample. Sequenced input: naive CD4+ T cells sorted from blood. Explained via the paper, the cell subset or site label denotes: CD45RA+ positively selected. The source of these receptors is a young man in good health.

The chain is built from TRBV4-1 and TRBJ2-7; TRBD2 is a possible D gene (5 bases). Trimming removed 2 bases from V and 6 bases from J, with 14 bases in between. This CDR3 has 14 residues. Per the germline V gene, CDR1 is MGHRA and CDR2 is YSYEKL. CDR3 loop: CASSQPTRAFEQYF. DNA for the CDR3: TGCGCCAGCAGCCAACCCACTAGAGCCTTCGAGCAGTACTTC.

This clone was picked up a small number of times. DNA of the CDR3: TGCAGTGCTAGTACTGGTCAGCCCCAGCATTTT. Amino acid sequence: CSASTGQPQHF. The chain combines TRBV20-1 with TRBJ1-5; no clear D. Deletions cut 3 bases from V and 6 bases from J, with 6 bases between. Looked up from germline, CDR1 is DFQATT and CDR2 is SNEGSKA (reference sequence). The length of the CDR3 is 11 residues.

V usage is TRBV10-2 and J usage is TRBJ2-4; D might be TRBD2 (5 bases). Deletions cut 0 bases from V and 6 bases from J, with 9 bases between. The germline CDR1 and CDR2 sequences are WSHSY and SAAADI. The CDR3 consists of 14 residues. The CDR3 spells CASSESTRVNIQYF. In DNA, the CDR3 is TGCGCCAGCAGTGAGTCGACGAGGGTAAACATTCAGTACTTC.

The chain has TRBV10-3 and TRBJ1-3; D not resolved. Germline CDR1 reads ENHRY; CDR2 reads SYGVKD. The CDR3 totals 17 residues. Between the trimmed V and J ends, which lost 7 bases and 0 bases, there was a span of 19 bases. CDR3 coding DNA: TGTGCCATCAACCCTGGCGGCAGCCTTTACTCTGGAAACACCATATATTTT. The encoded protein is CAINPGGSLYSGNTIYF.